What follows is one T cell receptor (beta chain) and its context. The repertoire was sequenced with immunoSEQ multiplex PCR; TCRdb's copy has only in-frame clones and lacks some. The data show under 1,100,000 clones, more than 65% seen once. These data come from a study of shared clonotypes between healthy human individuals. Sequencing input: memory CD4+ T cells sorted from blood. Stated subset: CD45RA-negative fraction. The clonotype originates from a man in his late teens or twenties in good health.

The CDR3 protein is CASSVDAKNIQYF. In DNA, the CDR3 is TGTGCCAGCAGCGTTGACGCCAAAAACATTCAGTACTTC. The V gene is TRBV6-5, the J gene TRBJ2-4, with D unresolved. Germline V gives CDR1 MNHEY, CDR2 SVGAGI. This CDR3 has 13 residues. V was cut by 6 bases and J by 1 base, with 7 bases left in between.